This TCR beta chain was recovered during a study of blood T cell repertoires in COVID-19. In the study overall: Samples taken during acute and convalescent COVID-19 were collected in the United States, Italy and Spain. T cells, B-cell-depleted T cells, or PBMCs supplied cDNA or gDNA.

Methods used by the authors: The assay estimated nucleated cells by amplifying reference gene primers. The protocol was immunoSEQ multiplex PCR, while the TCRdb copy is restricted to in-frame clones and leaves out a portion. V and J calls and clone size are copied from that table; D and trimming were computed from the DNA. The table lists fewer than 300,000 clones, under 90% of them singletons. From germline, CDR1 is LNHNV and CDR2 YYDKDF (reference sequence). This CDR3 has 16 amino acids. The J segment lost 8 bases and the V segment lost 2 bases, leaving 11 bases of the junction unmatched. Sequenced sample: peripheral blood. The chain recombines TRBV15 with TRBJ2-5; TRBD1 matches at 10 bases. The TCR comes from a woman aged 55-75 years with active or convalescent COVID-19. CDR3 in DNA: TGTGCCACCAGCAGAAGAGACGGGGACAGGGGAAAAACCCAGTACTTC. It codes for CATSRRDGDRGKTQYF.